The source of this T cell receptor beta chain is a study of response to subunit inactivated influenza vaccine. Study conclusions and caveats: Each seasonal influenza vaccination, the authors suggested, recruits few new T cells.

TCRdb fed the RT-PCR reads into MiXCR, producing one record per CDR3 protein. The repertoire holds 650,000 to 800,000 distinct CDR3 sequences, with approximately 15% as singletons. The table lists this clonotype with many counts. Its antigen is not known. Germline assignment: CDR1 SQVTM and CDR2 ANQGSEA. The length of the CDR3 is 12 residues. V lost 7 bases, J lost 6 bases, and 5 bases stayed unmatched. The chain recombines TRBV29-1 with TRBJ2-1; the match to TRBD2 covers 8 bases. Sequences were derived from PBMCs from blood, sampled about 14 days before vaccination. This receptor was identified in a man over 45 who received an inactivated influenza vaccine. The CDR3 loop reads CSAREGFNEQFF. The CDR3 bases are TGCAGCGCTCGGGAGGGGTTCAATGAGCAGTTCTTC.